The 9 T cell receptor beta chains in this list originate from one sample, sequenced in a study of CD8 T cells in Susac syndrome. RNA totalling about 0.45 to 1 ug underwent reverse transcription with random hexamers. TCRdb reanalysed the immunoSEQ multiplex PCR reads using MiXCR and keeps one entry per CDR3 protein. The sample holds some 50,000 distinct CDR3 sequences, around 93% seen once. What was sequenced was CD8+ T cells from PBMCs. The origin of the receptors is a human donor with Susac syndrome.

The CDR3 nucleotides read TGCAGTGCTAGAGCAGGACATCCTTTTGAGCAGTACTTC. The encoded protein is CSARAGHPFEQYF. The chain is built from TRBV20-1 and TRBJ2-7, with D possibly being TRBD1 (5 bases). Germline V CDR1 and CDR2: DFQATT, SNEGSKA (reference sequence). V lost 1 base, J lost 7 bases, and 14 bases lay in between. The CDR3 covers 13 residues.

The rearrangement uses TRBV20-1 and TRBJ2-7; the D gene is possibly TRBD2 (5 bases). The V gene lost 3 bases and the J gene lost 2 bases, with 20 bases spanning the gap. CDR1 DFQATT and CDR2 SNEGSKA come from the germline V gene (reference sequence). The CDR3 runs to 16 residues. The CDR3 spells CSASPVASLYAYEQYF. As DNA, the CDR3 is TGCAGTGCTAGTCCTGTTGCTAGCCTATACGCCTACGAGCAGTACTTC.

The CDR3 nucleotides read TGTGCCAGCAGCCAAGTTGGGGGACAGCACAACACCGGGGAGCTGTTTTTT. Its translation: CASSQVGGQHNTGELFF. The V gene is TRBV4-2, the J gene TRBJ2-2; TRBD1 matches 7 bases. The CDR3 sequence is 17 residues long. CDR1 is LGHNA and CDR2 is YNFKEQ in the germline V gene. The V and J ends lost 1 base and 2 bases, in that order; junction bases with no gene match: 7.

The chain joins TRBV4-2 to TRBJ2-2, with D perhaps being TRBD1 or TRBD2 (5 bases each). The V end lost 0 bases, the J end lost 5 bases, and 16 bases lay between the germline ends. Germline V lookup: CDR1 LGHNA, CDR2 YNFKEQ. The CDR3 has 17 amino acids. The CDR3 DNA reads TGTGCCAGCAGCCAAGACCGGGACGGCGCGAGGACCGGGGAGCTGTTTTTT. It codes for CASSQDRDGARTGELFF.

The gene calls are TRBV12-3 or TRBV12-4 and TRBJ2-1, with D perhaps being TRBD1 or TRBD2 (5 bases each). V lost 2 bases and J 8 bases, leaving 16 bases between the germline ends. This CDR3 is 15 amino acids long. CDR3 coding DNA: TGTGCCAGCAGTTTACTACGGGGAAGGGGCGATGAGCAGTTCTTC. Protein product: CASSLLRGRGDEQFF.

The rearrangement uses TRBV4-2 and TRBJ2-1; 13 bases fit TRBD2. Germline CDR1 LGHNA, CDR2 YNFKEQ. After removal of 0 bases from V and 5 bases from J, the junction contained 10 bases not matched to a gene. The CDR3 is 19 residues long. The CDR3 sequence: CASSQDLLAGGPGDNEQFF. The CDR3 nucleotides read TGTGCCAGCAGCCAAGATTTACTAGCGGGGGGGCCTGGTGACAATGAGCAGTTCTTC.

The V gene is TRBV18, the J gene TRBJ2-1; D call uncertain. Trimming took 3 bases from V and 0 from J, leaving 12 bases between them. CDR1 and CDR2 (germline): KGHSH, LQKENI. The CDR3 sequence is 16 residues long. CDR3 in DNA: TGTGCCAGCTCACCGGAGTCGGGCCTCTCCTACAATGAGCAGTTCTTC. Encoded protein: CASSPESGLSYNEQFF.

The chain recombines TRBV23-1 with TRBJ1-6; no reliable D call. TRBV23-1 is an ORF for which the function is uncertain. Trimming took 4 bases from V and 9 from J, leaving 16 bases between them. The CDR3 is 15 amino acids. CDR3 sequence reads: CASSPITRWGSPLHF. The CDR3, as DNA: TGCGCCAGCAGTCCCATCACTCGCTGGGGTTCACCCCTCCACTTT.

The chain uses TRBV7-6 and TRBJ2-3; TRBD2 agrees at 9 bases. V was pared by 4 bases and J by 7 bases, with 9 bases of the junction left unmatched. Germline lookup yields CDR1 SGHVS and CDR2 FNYEAQ. This CDR3 has 15 residues. The CDR3 bases are TGTGCCAGCAGCTCGGCGGGGGGGTCTGAGAATACGCAGTATTTT. It specifies CASSSAGGSENTQYF. The whole variable domain, remainder taken from reference TRBV7-6 and TRBJ2-3, is GAGVSQSPRYKVTKRGQDVALRCDPISGHVSLYWYRQALGQGPEFLTYFNYEAQQDKSGLPNDRFSAERPEGSISTLTIQRTEQRDSAMYRCASSSAGGSENTQYFGPGTRLTVL.